The 29 T cell receptor beta chains below all came from one sample that was sequenced in a study of OX40 agonist ivuxolimab in advanced cancers. Profiled with immunoSEQ multiplex PCR; TCRdb holds only in-frame clones, not every one. The data contain tens of thousands of clones, approximately 83% of them seen just once; the ten biggest clones take up about 20%. Sample: CD4+ or CD8+ T cells sorted from blood, taken in a trial of the OX40 agonist ivuxolimab. The receptors derive from an adult with an advanced solid tumor such as melanoma, head and neck, liver or kidney cancer.

The chain employs TRBV4-2 and TRBJ2-2, with a tentative D call TRBD1 (5 bases). CDR1 is LGHNA, CDR2 YNFKEQ, per germline. The CDR3 loop spans 16 amino acids. The germline V and J ends were trimmed by 0 bases and 4 bases, with 12 bases remaining between them. This CDR3 is CASSQEGQGGTGELFF. The DNA of the CDR3 is TGTGCCAGCAGCCAAGAAGGGCAGGGCGGCACCGGGGAGCTGTTTTTT.

The chain has TRBV7-9 and TRBJ2-1; 12 bases agree with TRBD2. Germline CDR1 SEHNR, CDR2 FQNEAQ (reference sequence). This CDR3 comprises 14 residues. The V gene end was trimmed by 6 bases and the J gene end by 7 bases; junction bases not matched to a gene: 4. The CDR3 nucleotides read TGTGCCAGCAGTTTGACTAGCGGGAGTAATGAGCAGTTCTTC. It yields the protein CASSLTSGSNEQFF.

The genes are TRBV4-1 and TRBJ2-6; D might be TRBD1 (5 bases). With 0 bases removed from V and 2 bases from J, the gap between germline ends came to 14 bases. Germline V gene lookup returns CDR1 MGHRA and CDR2 YSYEKL. The CDR3 has 18 residues. The CDR3 sequence: CASSQEVGRAPGANVLTF. The CDR3 DNA is TGCGCCAGCAGCCAAGAAGTCGGCAGGGCCCCTGGGGCCAACGTCCTGACTTTC.

The chain employs TRBV4-1 and TRBJ2-7, with TRBD1 matching 8 bases. V lost 0 bases and J lost 5; bases outside the gene matches: 9. This CDR3 is built from 16 residues. Germline V CDR1 and CDR2: MGHRA, YSYEKL. The CDR3 nucleotides read TGCGCCAGCAGCCAAGATATGTGGGACAGGTTGGACGAGCAGTACTTC. Residues: CASSQDMWDRLDEQYF.

This clone has only a few counts. The chain is built from TRBV5-6 and TRBJ1-4, with 8 bases that match TRBD1. Per the germline V gene, CDR1 is SGHDT and CDR2 is YYEEEE. V shed 0 bases and J 10 bases; nucleotides not matched to a gene: 5. The CDR3 has 14 amino acids. CDR3 amino acids: CASSLASGGGKLFF. CDR3 DNA: TGTGCCAGCAGCTTGGCATCAGGGGGCGGAAAACTGTTTTTT.

This chain connects TRBV6-1 to TRBJ2-7, with 8 bases matching TRBD1. V was pared by 3 bases and J by 1 base, with 2 bases of the junction left unmatched. This CDR3 spans 14 amino acids. Germline lookup yields CDR1 MNHNS and CDR2 SASEGT. Here the CDR3 reads CASSETGVSYEQYF. The CDR3 nucleotides read TGTGCCAGCAGTGAGACAGGGGTGTCCTACGAGCAGTACTTC.

The table lists this clone with a count of one. The V gene is TRBV7-8, the J gene TRBJ2-3, with TRBD2 matching over 7 bases. Germline loops: CDR1 SGHVS, CDR2 FQNEAQ. CDR3 size: 19 residues. V trimming: 1 base; J trimming: 0 bases; junction bases outside the gene matches: 13. CDR3 residues: CASSLGLERGISSTDTQYF. In nucleotides, the CDR3 is TGTGCCAGCAGCTTAGGCCTTGAGCGGGGTATTTCTAGCACAGATACGCAGTATTTT. The full variable domain, its missing parts supplied by reference TRBV7-8 and TRBJ2-3, is GAGVSQSPRYKVAKRGQDVALRCDPISGHVSLFWYQQALGQGPEFLTYFQNEAQLDKSGLPSDRFFAERPEGSVSTLKIQRTQQEDSAVYLCASSLGLERGISSTDTQYFGPGTRLTVL.

The chain couples TRBV19 to TRBJ1-6; no clear D. The ends were cut back, 5 bases at V and 0 bases at J, with 11 bases in the middle. The CDR3 has 16 amino acids. The germline V gene has CDR1 LNHDA and CDR2 SQIVND (reference sequence). In DNA, the CDR3 is TGTGCCAGTAGTGCCAACACATACTCCTATAATTCACCCCTCCACTTT. Translation gives CASSANTYSYNSPLHF. The whole variable domain, remainder taken from reference TRBV19 and TRBJ1-6, is DGGITQSPKYLFRKEGQNVTLSCEQNLNHDAMYWYRQDPGQGLRLIYYSQIVNDFQKGDIAEGYSVSREKKESFPLTVTSAQKNPTAFYLCASSANTYSYNSPLHFGNGTRLTVT.

This chain links TRBV9 with TRBJ2-7; D may be TRBD2 (5 bases). This CDR3 has 13 residues. Trimming removed 3 bases at V and 6 bases at J, with 13 bases between. Germline values: CDR1 SGDLS, CDR2 YYNGEE. The CDR3 DNA is TGTGCCAGCAGCGCCCCCACTAGTTTCGAGCAGTACTTC. Amino acids: CASSAPTSFEQYF.

This chain connects TRBV5-4 to TRBJ2-7; 9 nucleotides agree with TRBD2. The length of the CDR3 is 13 residues. J lost 3 bases, V lost 4 bases, and 2 bases had no gene match. Germline V lookup: CDR1 SGHNT, CDR2 YYREEE (reference sequence). CDR3 nucleotide sequence: TGTGCCAGCAGCCGGACTAGCGTCTACGAGCAGTACTTC. Translation: CASSRTSVYEQYF.

J is TRBJ2-1 and V is TRBV7-5; the D call in the table, TRBD2, was not verified against the DNA. TRBV7-5 is deemed a pseudogene. The CDR3 has 12 residues. The CDR3 region is CVRSRLRLGQFF. The CDR3, as DNA: TGTGTCAGAAGCCGACTCAGACTCGGGCAGTTCTTC.

This clone was detected a few times. The chain recombines TRBV27 with TRBJ2-1; no clear D. The CDR3 totals 14 residues. Germline CDR1 is MNHEY and CDR2 is SMNVEV (reference sequence). V lost 2 bases, J lost 3 bases, and 8 bases lay in between. CDR3 in amino acids: CASSLIGNYNEQFF. As DNA, the CDR3 is TGTGCCAGCAGTTTAATTGGGAACTACAATGAGCAGTTCTTC.

In its sample, this clone was seen once. The chain links TRBV2 to TRBJ2-5, with TRBD1 as a possible D gene (6 bases). The DNA end is a closer match to TRBJ2-7, so the J assignment may be wrong. This CDR3 is 15 amino acids long. CDR1 and CDR2 from the germline V gene are SNHLY and FYNNEI. CDR3 sequence (DNA): TGTGCCAGCAGTGAAGCCCCGGGACAACTCTACGAGCAGTACTTC. Amino acids: CASSEAPGQLYEQYF.

This sequence joins TRBV13 and TRBJ2-6, with a possible D match to TRBD2 (6 bases). The CDR3 has 18 amino acids. V was clipped by 0 bases and J by 0 bases, with 12 bases between them. CDR1 is PRHDT and CDR2 is FYEKMQ in the germline V gene (reference sequence). As DNA, the CDR3 is TGTGCCAGCAGCTTAGGCCAGCGGGTAGTCTCTGGGGCCAACGTCCTGACTTTC. It yields the protein CASSLGQRVVSGANVLTF.

The gene calls are TRBV7-2 and TRBJ2-2; the D is unclear. V lost 0 bases and J 8 bases, leaving 4 bases between the germline ends. Per germline, CDR1 SGHTA and CDR2 FQGNSA. The CDR3 consists of 12 residues. The CDR3 nucleotides are TGTGCCAGCAGCTTAGCTGCGGGGGAGCTGTTTTTT. It yields the protein CASSLAAGELFF.

For the CDR3, the DNA is TGTGCCAGCATCTCCCGGGACGCTGGAAACACCATATATTTT. It encodes CASISRDAGNTIYF. The chain links TRBV6-5 to TRBJ1-3, with D possibly being TRBD1 (5 bases). CDR1 and CDR2 from the germline V gene are MNHEY and SVGAGI. With 7 bases removed from V and 2 bases from J, the gap between germline ends came to 12 bases. The CDR3 has 14 residues.

The chain couples TRBV7-2 to TRBJ2-7, with 10 bases aligning to TRBD2. Looked up from germline, CDR1 is SGHTA and CDR2 is FQGNSA. This CDR3 region has 17 residues. V lost 5 bases, J lost 6 bases, and 16 bases stayed unmatched. The CDR3 here is CASSPYLGSGRGGEQYF. In DNA, the CDR3 is TGTGCCAGCAGCCCCTATTTGGGGAGCGGGAGGGGTGGCGAGCAGTACTTC.

The V gene is TRBV5-6, the J gene TRBJ2-5; D gene unclear. The CDR3 runs to 13 residues. Germline V gives CDR1 SGHDT, CDR2 YYEEEE. V shed 4 bases and J shed 0 bases, with 7 bases lying between them. CDR3: CASSPHDQETQYF. The CDR3 DNA is TGTGCCAGCAGCCCTCATGACCAAGAGACCCAGTACTTC.

The chain uses TRBV29-1 and TRBJ1-4, with 10 bases aligning to TRBD1. Germline values: CDR1 SQVTM, CDR2 ANQGSEA. The V gene end was trimmed by 6 bases and the J gene end by 5 bases; junction bases not matched to a gene: 3. This CDR3 has 13 amino acids. The CDR3 here is CSVLGQGNEKLFF. CDR3 DNA sequence: TGCAGCGTCCTGGGACAGGGGAATGAAAAACTGTTTTTT.

The sample holds one count of this clone. The chain joins TRBV19 to TRBJ2-7; D possibly uses TRBD1 or TRBD2 (6 bases each). The V end lost 1 base, the J end lost 2 bases, and 12 bases lay between the germline ends. CDR1 is LNHDA and CDR2 is SQIVND in the germline V gene (reference sequence). The CDR3 extends over 15 amino acids. The CDR3 nucleotides are TGTGCCAGTAGTATAGGAGGGGGACTTGCCTACGAGCAGTACTTC. Its translation is CASSIGGGLAYEQYF.

The chain uses TRBV2 and TRBJ2-1, with TRBD2 matching over 9 bases. The CDR3 is 16 residues long. Trimming removed 6 bases from V and 0 bases from J; junction bases left unmatched: 6. From germline, CDR1 is SNHLY and CDR2 FYNNEI. The CDR3 DNA sequence: TGTGCCAGCAGGACTAGCGGAGCTAGCTCCTACAATGAGCAGTTCTTC. Its protein is CASRTSGASSYNEQFF.

The chain has TRBV4-2 and TRBJ2-5; TRBD2 matches at 12 bases. The junction had 4 bases not matched to a gene; V was cut back by 0 bases and J by 2 bases. CDR3 size: 17 residues. Germline values: CDR1 LGHNA, CDR2 YNFKEQ. This chain's CDR3 is CASSQDWLAGGQETQYF. In nucleotides, the CDR3 is TGTGCCAGCAGCCAAGATTGGCTAGCGGGGGGGCAAGAGACCCAGTACTTC.

V usage is TRBV11-1 and J usage is TRBJ2-3; 8 bases line up with TRBD2. Germline trimming cut 6 bases from V and 3 bases from J; bases unmatched to any gene: 8. The CDR3 is 15 residues long. The germline CDR1 and CDR2 sequences are SGHAT and FQDESV (reference sequence). This CDR3 reads CASRSSGASTDTQYF. The DNA for the CDR3 is TGTGCCAGCAGAAGTAGCGGGGCCTCGACAGATACGCAGTATTTT. The full variable domain, completed using reference TRBV11-1 and TRBJ2-3, is EAEVAQSPRYKITEKSQAVAFWCDPISGHATLYWYRQILGQGPELLVQFQDESVVDDSQLPKDRFSAERLKGVDSTLKIQPAELGDSAMYLCASRSSGASTDTQYFGPGTRLTVL.

This sequence joins TRBV7-2 and TRBJ2-3, with 9 bases fitting TRBD2. The CDR3 extends over 16 amino acids. Germline loops: CDR1 SGHTA, CDR2 FQGNSA. The trim removed 6 bases at V and 4 bases at J, leaving 11 bases unmatched. Here the CDR3 reads CASSSGGGGAPDTQYF. The CDR3 DNA follows: TGTGCCAGCAGTTCCGGCGGCGGGGGGGCCCCAGATACGCAGTATTTT.

This clone was seen only a few times. The chain links TRBV7-2 to TRBJ2-3; 9 bases are shared with TRBD1. V lost 3 bases to trimming and J lost 6 bases; unmatched junction nucleotides: 4. CDR3 length: 14 amino acids. The germline CDR1 and CDR2 sequences are SGHTA and FQGNSA. The DNA of the CDR3 is TGTGCCAGCAGCTTCACCGACAGGGGGGATACGCAGTATTTT. Amino acids: CASSFTDRGDTQYF.

The chain carries TRBV7-8 and TRBJ2-3, with TRBD2 matching over 12 bases. The CDR3 extends over 18 amino acids. V shed 5 bases and J 3 bases; nucleotides not matched to a gene: 12. Per germline, CDR1 SGHVS and CDR2 FQNEAQ. CDR3 region: CASSQGGGLAGLTDTQYF. The CDR3 DNA reads as TGTGCCAGCAGCCAGGGGGGAGGACTAGCGGGATTAACAGATACGCAGTATTTT.

The chain joins TRBV5-1 to TRBJ2-1; TRBD1 aligns across 7 bases. The ends lost 0 bases at V and 7 bases at J; junction bases unmatched: 7. The CDR3 has 15 amino acids. Germline V gene data show CDR1 as SGHRS and CDR2 as YFSETQ. The CDR3 sequence is CASSLATTGYNEQFF. CDR3 nucleotide sequence: TGCGCCAGCAGCTTGGCCACGACAGGGTATAATGAGCAGTTCTTC. Drawing the rest from reference TRBV5-1 and TRBJ2-1, the complete variable domain is KAGVTQTPRYLIKTRGQQVTLSCSPISGHRSVSWYQQTPGQGLQFLFEYFSETQRNKGNFPGRFSGRQFSNSRSEMNVSTLELGDSALYLCASSLATTGYNEQFFGPGTRLTVL.

The CDR3 sequence: CATRGPGVGNQPQHF. The CDR3 DNA reads TGTGCCACCCGGGGACCCGGGGTTGGAAATCAGCCCCAGCATTTT. The chain joins TRBV27 to TRBJ1-5; a weak D match, TRBD1 (5 bases). V shed 10 bases and J shed 4 bases, with 20 bases lying between them. Germline CDR1 is MNHEY and CDR2 is SMNVEV (reference sequence). The CDR3 is made up of 15 amino acids.

This clone was seen a handful of times. This rearrangement joins TRBV19 to TRBJ1-3; 8 positions agree with TRBD1. From germline, CDR1 is LNHDA and CDR2 SQIVND (reference sequence). This CDR3 comprises 14 residues. The J segment lost 0 bases and the V segment lost 11 bases, leaving 6 bases of the junction unmatched. Here the CDR3 reads CAAGGGSSGNTIYF. In DNA form, the CDR3 reads TGTGCCGCAGGGGGCGGGAGCTCTGGAAACACCATATATTTT.